This T cell receptor beta chain is drawn from a study of T cells expressing NK-cell markers. Making the TCR beta cDNA relied on 5'RACE template switching with UMIs. TCRdb re-called the 5' RACE reads and catalogs CDR3 proteins one per entry, DNA excluded. Seen in this sample are 200,000 to 300,000 distinct CDR3 sequences; the ten most common clones hold around 4%. General study results and limits: Five or six of the donors carried dominant NKG2C+ clonotypes that took up about 1.0-7.0% of their CD8+ T cells. For a handful of donors, these clonotypes were likewise the leading ones in the CD3+CD56-NKG2C+ fraction.

Concerning this clonotype itself: Its antigen is unknown.

Germline V gives CDR1 DFQATT, CDR2 SNEGSKA (reference sequence). This CDR3 is 14 amino acids long. V gene TRBV20-1 combines with J gene TRBJ1-2; no DNA is available, so the TRBD1 call from TCRdb remains unchecked. The TCR was taken from a woman between 18 and 70 years old in good health. Sequencing used blood T cells: a sorted CD56 or NKG2C T cell subset, CD4+ or CD8+ T cells, or bulk PBMC T cells (not recorded which). The CDR3: CSAEDRGRNYGYTF.